This TCR beta chain stems from a study of beta chain features in type 1 diabetes. Across the whole study: Age and gender were similar between patients and healthy donors, as were cell yields. Examined across all samples were 90 million to 130 million sorted cells.

V lost 4 bases and J lost 7; bases outside the gene matches: 5. This CDR3 comprises 15 residues. The germline V gene has CDR1 KGHSH and CDR2 LQKENI. TCRB transcripts that were expressed got sequenced, as all of the isolated RNA had been reverse transcribed. Repertoires were generated with immunoSEQ multiplex PCR, while TCRdb's copy carries only in-frame clones and drops some. Among about 160,000 clones listed, less than 9.5% were seen once. Overall study findings and caveats: Shortening that was moderate but significant affected the TCRB CDR3s of Type 1 diabetes patients in all four CD4+ subsets. Across patients, naive, central memory and Treg TCRB repertoires exhibited apparently greater similarity than was observed across healthy donors. Sequencing from cDNA could over-represent high-TCR-expressing cells.

This clone appeared a few times. As yet, its antigen is unknown. The origin of this receptor is a woman aged 40 to 55 with type 1 diabetes. The chain links TRBV18 to TRBJ1-6; 9 nucleotides align to TRBD1. The sample taken for sequencing was central memory CD4+ T cells from blood. The CDR3 DNA reads TGTGCCAGCTCACTAGGGACAGGGAGCAATTCACCCCTCCACTTT. Protein sequence: CASSLGTGSNSPLHF.